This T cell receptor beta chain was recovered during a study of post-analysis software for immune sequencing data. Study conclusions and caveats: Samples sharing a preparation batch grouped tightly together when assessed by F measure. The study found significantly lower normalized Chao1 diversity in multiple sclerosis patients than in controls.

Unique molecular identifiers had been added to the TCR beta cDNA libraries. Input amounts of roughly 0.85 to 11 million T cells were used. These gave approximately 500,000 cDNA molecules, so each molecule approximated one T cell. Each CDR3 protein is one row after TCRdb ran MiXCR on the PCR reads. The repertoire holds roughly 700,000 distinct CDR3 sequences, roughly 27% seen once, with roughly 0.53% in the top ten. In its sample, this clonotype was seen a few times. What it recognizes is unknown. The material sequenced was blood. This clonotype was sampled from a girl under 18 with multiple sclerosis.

The CDR3 DNA sequence: TGCAGTGCTAGAGGGGGACGGGGGAGCCTAAACAATGAGCAGTTCTTC. This sequence encodes CSARGGRGSLNNEQFF. J is TRBJ2-1 and V is TRBV20-1, with TRBD2 as a possible D gene (6 bases). The germline V gene encodes CDR1 DFQATT and CDR2 SNEGSKA (reference sequence). Trimming stripped 1 base from V and 5 bases from J, with 18 bases between. CDR3 size: 16 residues.